The sequence of this T cell receptor (beta chain) was determined in a study of CD8 T cells in ankylosing spondylitis. This clonotype has a count of ten or more. What it binds is unknown. TCRdb reprocessed the 5' RACE reads via MiXCR and lists one record per CDR3 protein. This table holds 100,000 or so distinct CDR3 sequences, approximately 25% found once. Findings of the study overall: Ankylosing spondylitis blood seemed to carry a telltale TCR beta motif made of several highly homologous variants.

The sample taken for sequencing was synovial fluid, either unsorted or a sorted T cell fraction (not recorded which). This sequence was found in a male donor with ankylosing spondylitis.

In DNA, the CDR3 is TGTGCCAGCAGCCAACCTGAGACAGGGGGCAAAAACATTCAGTACTTC. Amino acid sequence: CASSQPETGGKNIQYF. The chain employs TRBV4-2 and TRBJ2-4; 9 bases match TRBD1. The junction had 5 bases not matched to a gene; V was cut back by 2 bases and J by 3 bases. This CDR3 spans 16 amino acids. The germline gives CDR1 LGHNA, CDR2 YNFKEQ.